A single sample gave rise to the 30 T cell receptor beta chains below, sequenced in a study of T cell changes during pregnancy in multiple sclerosis. Profiled with immunoSEQ multiplex PCR; TCRdb holds only in-frame clones, not every one. The table includes some 79,000 clones, about 93% detected once. The sample was CD4+ T cells from peripheral blood mononuclear cells, taken in the second trimester of pregnancy. These receptors all stem from a female donor with multiple sclerosis, enrolled in a pregnancy study.

The CDR3, as DNA: TGTGCCAGCAGTTCCGTGTGGAAGCAGGGTAGGCGTCAGCCCCAGCATTTT. This translates into CASSSVWKQGRRQPQHF. The genes are TRBV27 and TRBJ1-5, with D maybe TRBD1 (5 bases). CDR1 is MNHEY and CDR2 is SMNVEV in the germline V gene (reference sequence). The CDR3 contains 17 residues. The V end was cut by 4 bases, the J end by 6 bases, with 22 bases between.

This chain links TRBV11-3 with TRBJ2-5; 9 bases align to TRBD1. The J segment lost 5 bases and the V segment lost 2 bases, leaving 18 bases of the junction unmatched. Germline V gene data show CDR1 as SGHNT and CDR2 as YENEEA. The CDR3 runs to 19 residues. The CDR3 spells CASSLILGPGQGILETQYF. The CDR3 DNA follows: TGTGCCAGCAGCTTAATCTTGGGACCGGGACAGGGAATTTTGGAGACCCAGTACTTC.

The CDR3 sequence: CASSFGPGQGSPLHF. DNA for the CDR3: TGTGCCAGCAGTTTTGGTCCGGGACAGGGGAGCCCCCTCCACTTT. The genes are TRBV28 and TRBJ1-6, with 10 bases matching TRBD1. The CDR3 is made up of 15 amino acids. CDR1 MDHEN and CDR2 SYDVKM come from the germline V gene. Unmatched junction bases numbered 9, after V lost 3 bases and J lost 13 bases.

The chain uses TRBV7-2 and TRBJ1-2, with D uncertain. The germline V and J ends were trimmed by 3 bases and 5 bases, with 10 bases remaining between them. Germline assignment: CDR1 SGHTA and CDR2 FQGNSA. The CDR3 consists of 13 residues. CDR3 coding DNA: TGTGCCAGCAGCTTCTCCGGGATATATGGCTACACCTTC. Translation gives CASSFSGIYGYTF.

V usage is TRBV19 and J usage is TRBJ2-1; TRBD2 aligns across 13 bases. Germline loops: CDR1 LNHDA, CDR2 SQIVND (reference sequence). V shed 5 bases, J shed 7 bases, and the junction held 5 bases outside the gene matches. The CDR3 spans 15 residues. The CDR3 loop is CASSQRTSGRNEQFF. The CDR3 DNA sequence: TGTGCCAGTAGTCAGAGGACTAGCGGGAGAAATGAGCAGTTCTTC.

V gene TRBV16 combines with J gene TRBJ1-2; D ambiguous. CDR1 KGHSY and CDR2 FQNENV come from the germline V gene. The CDR3 sequence is 13 residues long. Trimming left V 3 bases short and J 5 bases short, with 10 bases between. CDR3 loop: CASSHRRDYGYTF. CDR3 coding DNA: TGTGCCAGCAGCCATCGACGGGATTATGGCTACACCTTC.

V gene TRBV19 combines with J gene TRBJ2-1; D remains unclear. The CDR3 length is 14 residues. V was clipped by 1 base and J by 5 bases, with 9 bases between them. Germline loops: CDR1 LNHDA, CDR2 SQIVND (reference sequence). CDR3 bases: TGTGCCAGTAGTATAGGTGATACTAACAATGAGCAGTTCTTC. This gives the protein CASSIGDTNNEQFF.

J is TRBJ1-1 and V is TRBV7-9, with D unresolved. The V end was cut by 6 bases, the J end by 8 bases, with 13 bases between. The CDR3 loop spans 12 amino acids. The germline gives CDR1 SEHNR, CDR2 FQNEAQ (reference sequence). CDR3 sequence: CASRPTSGEAFF. The CDR3 DNA reads as TGTGCCAGCAGACCAACCTCGGGGGAAGCTTTCTTT.

V and J are TRBV14 and TRBJ1-2; D unclear. Germline loops: CDR1 SGHDN, CDR2 FVKESK. This CDR3 has 13 residues. With 1 base removed from V and 7 bases from J, the gap between germline ends came to 10 bases. This CDR3 is CASSQVRFGGYTF. CDR3 nucleotide sequence: TGTGCCAGCAGCCAAGTCAGGTTTGGTGGCTACACCTTC.

The rearrangement links TRBV9 to TRBJ2-4; D might be TRBD1 (6 bases). Germline lookup yields CDR1 SGDLS and CDR2 YYNGEE. Between the trimmed V and J ends, which lost 0 bases and 11 bases, there was a span of 15 bases. The CDR3 is 14 amino acids. The CDR3, as DNA: TGTGCCAGCAGCGTAGATAACACGCCAGGGGTTCAGTACTTC. It translates to CASSVDNTPGVQYF.

This chain links TRBV7-2 with TRBJ2-2; 8 bases match TRBD1. V lost 2 bases and J lost 2; bases outside the gene matches: 4. Germline V gives CDR1 SGHTA, CDR2 FQGNSA. The CDR3 runs 16 residues. In DNA, the CDR3 is TGTGCCAGCAGCTTAACGACAGGGGCAAACACCGGGGAGCTGTTTTTT. Translating gives CASSLTTGANTGELFF.

This sequence joins TRBV5-1 and TRBJ2-5, with a tentative D call TRBD2 (5 bases). CDR3 length: 13 amino acids. Germline CDR1 is SGHRS and CDR2 is YFSETQ. The V end lost 4 bases, the J end lost 2 bases, and 9 bases lay between the germline ends. In DNA, the CDR3 is TGCGCCAGCAGCGTGCGGGTTCAAGAGACCCAGTACTTC. This translates into CASSVRVQETQYF.

The rearrangement uses TRBV7-9 and TRBJ2-3, with D tentatively TRBD2 (6 bases). Trimming cost V 5 bases and J 2 bases, with 14 bases left between them. This CDR3 contains 15 residues. Germline V gene lookup returns CDR1 SEHNR and CDR2 FQNEAQ (reference sequence). The CDR3 reads CASSQGRGLTDTQYF. The DNA for the CDR3 is TGTGCCAGCAGCCAGGGACGGGGACTCACAGATACGCAGTATTTT. The full variable domain, rest sourced from reference TRBV7-9 and TRBJ2-3, is DTGVSQNPRHKITKRGQNVTFRCDPISEHNRLYWYRQTLGQGPEFLTYFQNEAQLEKSRLLSDRFSAERPKGSFSTLEIQRTEQGDSAMYLCASSQGRGLTDTQYFGPGTRLTVL.

The J gene is TRBJ2-4, the V gene TRBV4-2; no firm D call. Trimming shortened V by 0 bases and J by 0 bases, and 12 bases separated the two germline ends. Germline V CDR1 and CDR2: LGHNA, YNFKEQ. The CDR3 is 17 residues long. CDR3 amino acids: CASSQEISQLAKNIQYF. CDR3 nucleotide sequence: TGTGCCAGCAGCCAAGAGATCTCACAGCTAGCCAAAAACATTCAGTACTTC.

The V and J genes are TRBV2 and TRBJ1-5; no firm D call. Trimming shortened V by 7 bases and J by 2 bases, and 15 bases separated the two germline ends. From germline, CDR1 is SNHLY and CDR2 FYNNEI. This CDR3 region has 15 residues. The CDR3 loop is CASNTSPYGNQPQHF. CDR3 bases: TGTGCCAGCAACACATCCCCGTATGGCAATCAGCCCCAGCATTTT.

The chain has TRBV27 and TRBJ1-2; 8 bases are a match to TRBD1. The CDR3 has 13 residues. The junction had 5 bases not matched to a gene; V was cut back by 3 bases and J by 8 bases. Germline values: CDR1 MNHEY, CDR2 SMNVEV (reference sequence). The CDR3 here is CASSFQGASGYTF. The CDR3 DNA sequence: TGTGCCAGCAGTTTCCAGGGGGCGTCGGGCTACACCTTC.

The V and J genes are TRBV30 and TRBJ2-1; 11 bases fit TRBD2. Looked up from germline, CDR1 is GTSNPN and CDR2 is SVGIG (reference sequence). The CDR3 is 15 amino acids. Trimming at V came to 2 bases and at J to 9 bases, leaving 9 bases not matched to a gene. CDR3 amino acids: CAWSKIAGGPGEQFF. CDR3 sequence (DNA): TGTGCCTGGAGTAAGATAGCGGGAGGGCCGGGTGAGCAGTTCTTC.

The chain recombines TRBV7-9 with TRBJ1-1; perhaps TRBD1 as D (6 bases). CDR3 length equals 16 residues. V shed 5 bases and J shed 0 bases, with 16 bases lying between them. In germline, CDR1 is SEHNR, CDR2 FQNEAQ (reference sequence). Here the CDR3 DNA reads TGTGCCAGCAGCCAGGGGTCGTTATACATGAACACTGAAGCTTTCTTT. Its protein is CASSQGSLYMNTEAFF.

This clone was observed once. V is TRBV6-6 and J is TRBJ2-7; 8 nucleotides match TRBD1. Losses at the gene ends were 2 bases for V and 5 bases for J; bases not matched to a gene: 2. Germline lookup yields CDR1 MNHNY and CDR2 SVGAGI (reference sequence). The CDR3 is 13 residues long. CDR3 bases: TGTGCCAGCAGTTACCCGGACAGGGACGAGCAGTACTTC. Its protein is CASSYPDRDEQYF.

The V and J genes are TRBV6-5 and TRBJ1-6; D not certain. The V end was cut by 0 bases, the J end by 9 bases, with 12 bases between. Germline V gene lookup returns CDR1 MNHEY and CDR2 SVGAGI. The CDR3 has 15 residues. In nucleotides, the CDR3 is TGTGCCAGCAGTTACTCCCCGACTATGGGTTCACCCCTCCACTTT. Its translation: CASSYSPTMGSPLHF.

The rearrangement links TRBV19 to TRBJ1-1, with a possible D match to TRBD1 (5 bases). Trimming left V 7 bases short and J 4 bases short, with 10 bases between. This CDR3 region has 12 residues. Germline CDR1 and CDR2: LNHDA and SQIVND (reference sequence). CDR3 in DNA: TGTGCCAGTAAGGGGTTGAGCACTGAAGCTTTCTTT. Its translation is CASKGLSTEAFF.

J is TRBJ2-1 and V is TRBV14; 13 nucleotides match TRBD2. The CDR3 spans 16 residues. The junction had 4 bases not matched to a gene; V was cut back by 6 bases and J by 2 bases. Germline assignment: CDR1 SGHDN and CDR2 FVKESK. The CDR3 reads CASSWTSGRPYNEQFF. Written as DNA, the CDR3 is TGTGCCAGCAGTTGGACTAGCGGGAGACCCTACAATGAGCAGTTCTTC.

V gene TRBV7-9 combines with J gene TRBJ2-1; D might be TRBD2 (6 bases). V was clipped by 3 bases and J by 8 bases, with 14 bases between them. The V gene's germline CDR1 is SEHNR and CDR2 FQNEAQ (reference sequence). This CDR3 contains 14 residues. The CDR3 loop is CASSFVGSIDEQFF. The CDR3 nucleotides read TGTGCCAGCAGCTTCGTCGGGAGTATCGATGAGCAGTTCTTC.

V gene TRBV28 combines with J gene TRBJ1-1; D is uncertain. From germline, CDR1 is MDHEN and CDR2 SYDVKM. V dropped 7 bases and J dropped 3 bases, with 18 bases sitting between them. There are 15 residues in the CDR3. Here the CDR3 DNA reads TGTGCCAGCACCCGTAAGCTCGGGGAGGACACTGAAGCTTTCTTT. Translating gives CASTRKLGEDTEAFF. The complete variable domain, with remaining parts taken from reference TRBV28 and TRBJ1-1, reads DVKVTQSSRYLVKRTGEKVFLECVQDMDHENMFWYRQDPGLGLRLIYFSYDVKMKEKGDIPEGYSVSREKKERFSLILESASTNQTSMYLCASTRKLGEDTEAFFGQGTRLTVV.

The CDR3 bases are TGTGCCACCCGCCGTGACGCAGGATTTTATGGCTACACCTTC. Its translation: CATRRDAGFYGYTF. This sequence joins TRBV5-4 and TRBJ1-2, with unresolved D. V was cut by 9 bases and J by 5 bases, with 20 bases left in between. Germline-derived CDR1 and CDR2 are SGHNT and YYREEE (reference sequence). The CDR3 spans 14 residues.

The chain uses TRBV19 and TRBJ2-1; a weak D match, TRBD2 (5 bases). Germline CDR1 reads LNHDA; CDR2 reads SQIVND (reference sequence). The CDR3 is 13 amino acids. V shed 5 bases and J shed 5 bases, with 10 bases lying between them. The CDR3 DNA is TGTGCCAGTAGTGCTAGCTTAAACAATGAGCAGTTCTTC. Translation: CASSASLNNEQFF.

This chain links TRBV5-5 with TRBJ2-7; 7 bases line up with TRBD2. Germline CDR1 reads SGHKS; CDR2 reads YYEKEE (reference sequence). The CDR3 has 14 residues. Trimming at V came to 7 bases and at J to 0 bases, leaving 7 bases not matched to a gene. The CDR3 protein is CASGAGPISYEQYF. As DNA, the CDR3 is TGTGCCAGCGGAGCGGGGCCTATCTCCTACGAGCAGTACTTC.

The chain combines TRBV6-1 with TRBJ1-4, with D uncertain. Germline V CDR1 and CDR2: MNHNS, SASEGT. V lost 1 base, J lost 12 bases, and 9 bases lay in between. The CDR3 totals 12 residues. The CDR3 loop reads CASSEVRRELFF. CDR3 coding DNA: TGTGCCAGCAGTGAAGTCAGGCGCGAACTGTTTTTT.

The chain combines TRBV5-1 with TRBJ2-1; 9 bases agree with TRBD1. V trimming: 3 bases; J trimming: 4 bases; junction bases outside the gene matches: 11. CDR1 and CDR2 (germline): SGHRS, YFSETQ. The CDR3 consists of 17 residues. The CDR3 reads CASSSSSGTGIYNEQFF. CDR3 DNA: TGCGCCAGCAGCTCGTCATCCGGGACAGGGATATACAATGAGCAGTTCTTC.

This clone has just one count. This chain uses TRBV5-1 with TRBJ2-5; possibly TRBD2 for D (6 bases). Trimming stripped 4 bases from V and 4 bases from J, with 11 bases between. The CDR3 totals 13 residues. Germline CDR1 is SGHRS and CDR2 is YFSETQ. The CDR3: CASSTGLGETQYF. CDR3 coding DNA: TGCGCCAGCAGCACGGGACTTGGAGAGACCCAGTACTTC.